Listed here are 13 T cell receptor beta chains from one sample, sequenced in a study of blood T cell repertoires in COVID-19. Produced via immunoSEQ multiplex PCR; TCRdb's table is partial and in-frame only. This repertoire shows around 120,000 clones, 65% to 80% found once; its top ten account for 5.5% to 7%. The sequenced sample was peripheral blood. The origin of the receptors is a man between 65 and 80 years old with acute or convalescent COVID-19.

This clone was detected only once. The chain has TRBV5-4 and TRBJ2-5; D is perhaps TRBD2 (5 bases). Between the trimmed V and J ends, which lost 1 base and 3 bases, there was a span of 10 bases. This CDR3 is built from 14 residues. CDR1 SGHNT and CDR2 YYREEE come from the germline V gene (reference sequence). The CDR3 sequence is CASSLRNSEETQYF. For the CDR3, the DNA is TGTGCCAGCAGCTTGAGGAATAGCGAAGAGACCCAGTACTTC.

This chain connects TRBV6-2 or TRBV6-3 to TRBJ2-1, with a tentative D call TRBD1 (5 bases). CDR1 and CDR2 from the germline V gene are MNHEY and SVGEGT. The CDR3 loop spans 15 amino acids. V lost 4 bases, J lost 0 bases, and 10 bases lay in between. Written as DNA, the CDR3 is TGTGCCAGCAGTTCTGACAGAATCTCCTACAATGAGCAGTTCTTC. Translated: CASSSDRISYNEQFF.

This clone was seen a handful of times. The V call is TRBV7-2, the J call TRBJ1-1; tentative D call: TRBD1 (5 bases). There are 15 residues in the CDR3. CDR1 and CDR2 (germline): SGHTA, FQGNSA. V lost 1 base and J lost 1, with 10 bases in between. CDR3 protein: CASSLGQIQNTEAFF. CDR3 coding DNA: TGTGCCAGCAGCTTAGGACAGATCCAGAACACTGAAGCTTTCTTT.

This clone has at least ten counts. The rearrangement joins TRBV7-9 to TRBJ1-1; TRBD1 aligns across 10 bases. The V gene's germline CDR1 is SEHNR and CDR2 FQNEAQ (reference sequence). This CDR3 has 14 amino acids. The junction had 2 bases not matched to a gene; V was cut back by 4 bases and J by 3 bases. CDR3 sequence reads: CASSSGQGDTEAFF. CDR3 DNA: TGTGCCAGCAGCTCCGGACAGGGGGACACTGAAGCTTTCTTT.

The rearrangement uses TRBV6-5 and TRBJ2-7, with TRBD2 matching 7 bases. J was trimmed by 5 bases and V by 4 bases; bases with no gene match: 14. In germline, CDR1 is MNHEY, CDR2 SVGAGI. The CDR3 sequence is 16 residues long. CDR3 region: CASSFRAGVTPHEQYF. CDR3 sequence (DNA): TGTGCCAGCAGTTTCAGGGCGGGAGTAACCCCCCACGAGCAGTACTTC.

This clone was seen just once. The chain uses TRBV4-1 and TRBJ2-5; weak D call: TRBD2 (5 bases). Germline CDR1 is MGHRA and CDR2 is YSYEKL. The CDR3 runs 18 residues. Trimming took 0 bases from V and 5 from J, leaving 22 bases between them. The CDR3 DNA reads as TGCGCCAGCAGCCAAGATACGGGGTCTCCCAGGCAGGCGGAGACCCAGTACTTC. It specifies CASSQDTGSPRQAETQYF.

The sample holds one count of this clone. The chain is built from TRBV6-2 or TRBV6-3 and TRBJ2-6; 11 nucleotides line up with TRBD1. The CDR3 loop spans 19 amino acids. Looked up from germline, CDR1 is MNHEY and CDR2 is SVGEGT. The V and J ends lost 2 bases and 1 base, in that order; junction bases with no gene match: 7. CDR3 DNA: TGTGCCAGCAGTTACACCAGGACAGGGGGCTCGTCTGGGGCCAACGTCCTGACTTTC. Translating gives CASSYTRTGGSSGANVLTF.

The gene calls are TRBV19 and TRBJ2-5, with D perhaps matching TRBD1 (6 bases). The germline CDR1 and CDR2 sequences are LNHDA and SQIVND (reference sequence). This CDR3 contains 15 residues. V lost 3 bases to trimming and J lost 3 bases, with 14 bases between them. CDR3 in DNA: TGTGCCAGTAGTATTGGCCGGGACAAAAAAGAGACCCAGTACTTC. This gives the protein CASSIGRDKKETQYF.

This clone appeared a single time. V usage is TRBV6-7 and J usage is TRBJ2-5, with 9 bases lining up with TRBD2. TRBV6-7 is assigned to the ORF class and has an uncertain function. Trimming took 2 bases from V and 4 from J; bases not matched to a gene: 2. The CDR3 is 14 residues long. The CDR3 coding sequence is TGTGCCAGCAGTTACAGTAGCGGGGGAGAGACCCAGTACTTC. This gives the protein CASSYSSGGETQYF.

The rearrangement uses TRBV6-6 and TRBJ2-2, with 7 bases matching TRBD1. Germline V gene data show CDR1 as MNHNY and CDR2 as SVGAGI (reference sequence). The CDR3 is 15 amino acids. V gave up 2 bases and J gave up 2 bases; unmatched junction bases: 2. DNA of the CDR3: TGTGCCAGCAGTTACGGGACAGAAAACACCGGGGAGCTGTTTTTT. Protein sequence: CASSYGTENTGELFF.

The V gene is TRBV11-2, the J gene TRBJ1-2, with 10 positions matching TRBD1. The trim removed 5 bases at V and 0 bases at J, leaving 6 bases unmatched. Per the germline V gene, CDR1 is SGHAT and CDR2 is FQNNGV. The CDR3 sequence is 16 residues long. CDR3 nucleotide sequence: TGTGCCAGCAGCCAGGGACAGGGGCCCTCTAACTATGGCTACACCTTC. The encoded protein is CASSQGQGPSNYGYTF.

The V gene is TRBV19, the J gene TRBJ2-3; perhaps TRBD2 as D (6 bases). V was pared by 7 bases and J by 5 bases, with 16 bases between. The CDR3 runs to 14 residues. From germline, CDR1 is LNHDA and CDR2 SQIVND (reference sequence). CDR3 nucleotide sequence: TGTGCCAGTAAAACGGGAGATGTGTTAGATACGCAGTATTTT. Protein sequence: CASKTGDVLDTQYF.

The CDR3 loop reads CASSLSPGTPSYGYTF. CDR3 DNA: TGTGCCAGCAGTTTATCTCCGGGGACACCCAGCTATGGCTACACCTTC. The genes are TRBV27 and TRBJ1-2, with D possibly TRBD1 on 6 matching bases. Germline CDR1 MNHEY, CDR2 SMNVEV (reference sequence). Deletions cut 0 bases from V and 4 bases from J, with 15 bases between. The CDR3 runs 16 residues.